The entry below gives a single T cell receptor beta chain sequence along with its context. What it binds is unknown. Method: immunoSEQ multiplex PCR; TCRdb's copy keeps in-frame clones and lacks some. The table lists about 350,000 clones, about 90% of them singletons, with under 5% in the top ten. This entry comes from a study of Ad26.COV2.S vaccination and SARS-CoV-2 variants. Points from the study as a whole: Vaccinees showed greater spike-specific TCR breadth than placebo recipients. Analyses of TCR breadth and depth may have underestimated total T cell responses.

This CDR3 comprises 14 residues. The V and J ends lost 0 bases and 6 bases respectively, with 11 bases between them. Germline CDR1 SGHRS, CDR2 YFSETQ. The sequence derives from a human donor who had recovered from COVID-19. This material consisted of peripheral blood, taken after recovery from COVID-19. The rearrangement uses TRBV5-1 and TRBJ2-3; the D is unclear. This CDR3 is CASSLDSAGDTQYF. The CDR3 nucleotides read TGCGCCAGCAGCTTGGACAGCGCAGGTGATACGCAGTATTTT.